This is a list of T cell receptor beta chains from one sample in a study of control samples from healthy donors and cancer patients. Libraries were prepared by immunoSEQ multiplex PCR; TCRdb keeps only in-frame clonotypes and omits some of them. There are 150,000 to 200,000 clones in the sample; around 87% occur only once, and around 1.4% lies in the top ten. The sample taken for sequencing was blood. These receptors came from a woman in her forties or fifties in good health. Each CDR3 is given with its conserved first and last residue. The D gene is left open where the match is weak. Only part of the rows carry a size: once, few, many, or a class if the clone is expanded.

TRBD1	13	TRBV28	TRBJ1-1	.	CASSPPTGGEAFF
TRBD1	15	TRBV9	TRBJ2-5	.	CATSPGTGEGETQYF
.	13	TRBV5-4	TRBJ2-7	.	CASSLVPGGEQYF
TRBD2	16	TRBV6-2/TRBV6-3	TRBJ2-7	few	CASSLPSGRPTYEQYF
.	15	TRBV28	TRBJ1-5	.	CASRTPEWRNQPQHF
TRBD1	12	TRBV10-3	TRBJ1-2	.	CVTTGLDYGYTF
TRBD1	14	TRBV28	TRBJ1-5	.	CASSRDRGRQPQHF
.	14	TRBV11-3	TRBJ2-1	.	CASSPSRGSNEQFF
.	14	TRBV5-6	TRBJ1-2	.	CASSFSGRTYGYTF
TRBD2	15	TRBV11-2	TRBJ2-1	.	CASSLGGSSYNEQFF
TRBD2	15	TRBV10-3	TRBJ2-7	.	CAIRKTSGRLWEQYF
.	13	TRBV6-1	TRBJ1-1	.	CASTPQAGTEAFF
TRBD2	18	TRBV6-2/TRBV6-3	TRBJ2-4	once	CASSPGTTERIAKNIQYF
.	17	TRBV6-7	TRBJ2-3	.	CASSTRTNKRITDTQYF
.	14	TRBV9	TRBJ2-4	.	CASSGQVAKNIQYF
.	15	TRBV7-8	TRBJ2-7	few	CASSFGASAAYEQYF
.	13	TRBV6-5	TRBJ2-7	.	CASSNQGSYEQYF
TRBD1	16	TRBV19	TRBJ1-1	.	CASSRAQGAGATEAFF
TRBD1	13	TRBV10-3	TRBJ1-1	.	CATLTGRDTEAFF
.	14	TRBV7-9	TRBJ1-6	.	CASVFRGGNSPLHF
.	15	TRBV7-9	TRBJ1-2	.	CASSSTQGPRYGYTF
.	13	TRBV4-3	TRBJ2-7	.	CASSQDRYSEQYF
.	12	TRBV11-2	TRBJ1-2	once	CASSPRLDGYTF
TRBD2	15	TRBV9	TRBJ2-1	.	CASSVVAGGNNEQFF
.	15	TRBV30	TRBJ1-1	.	CAWSVVAGSGTEAFF
.	15	TRBV10-3	TRBJ2-1	.	CAISHAGGFNNEQFF
TRBD1	14	TRBV10-3	TRBJ1-1	once	CAISGQGLNTEAFF
.	16	TRBV10-3	TRBJ1-5	.	CAISEGAIGSNQPQHF
.	15	TRBV4-3	TRBJ1-3	.	CASSLATNGGNTIYF
.	14	TRBV6-5	TRBJ1-2	.	CASSSGPRRGGYTF
TRBD1	15	TRBV28	TRBJ1-3	.	CASSLGGQGLYTIYF
.	15	TRBV28	TRBJ1-2	.	CASSFPSTVNYGYTF
.	17	TRBV4-1	TRBJ2-3	.	CASSPTFRAGRSDTQYF
TRBD2	15	TRBV11-2	TRBJ2-3	.	CASSRLYSGGDTQYF
TRBD1	15	TRBV4-1	TRBJ1-6	.	CASRDGQGYNSPLHF